One and the same sample provided the 19 T cell receptor beta chains below, sequenced in a study of cytomegalovirus exposure and HLA in healthy donors. 60 Vbeta and 13 Jbeta primers were used in PCR. The method was immunoSEQ multiplex PCR; TCRdb's version includes in-frame clones alone and lacks a portion of them. The sample yields about 83,000 clones, over 70% seen once. The material sequenced was PBMCs. These receptors were taken from a man younger than 35 in good health and CMV-seropositive.

This rearrangement joins TRBV6-5 to TRBJ1-5, with a tentative D call TRBD1 (5 bases). Trimming removed 5 bases at V and 3 bases at J, with 11 bases between. This CDR3 is 14 amino acids long. Per germline, CDR1 MNHEY and CDR2 SVGAGI. The CDR3 DNA reads TGTGCCAGCAGTCCCCGGGGGAACAATCAGCCCCAGCATTTT. Its protein is CASSPRGNNQPQHF.

This rearrangement joins TRBV28 to TRBJ2-1; 8 bases are a match to TRBD1. The CDR3 covers 15 residues. The germline V gene encodes CDR1 MDHEN and CDR2 SYDVKM. The J segment lost 0 bases and the V segment lost 6 bases, leaving 4 bases of the junction unmatched. The CDR3 nucleotides are TGTGCCAGCAGCCCCACAGGGGGCTCCTACAATGAGCAGTTCTTC. It translates to CASSPTGGSYNEQFF.

The genes are TRBV2 and TRBJ2-3; 9 bases fit TRBD2. CDR1 is SNHLY, CDR2 FYNNEI, per germline. This CDR3 spans 16 amino acids. V shed 6 bases and J 0 bases; nucleotides not matched to a gene: 7. The CDR3 DNA follows: TGTGCCAGCAGCCTGACGACTAGCGGTAGCACAGATACGCAGTATTTT. This encodes CASSLTTSGSTDTQYF.

In its sample, this clone was seen a few times. This chain links TRBV7-3 with TRBJ2-5; D is uncertain. The V and J ends lost 5 bases and 5 bases respectively, with 12 bases between them. The CDR3 is 13 amino acids. Germline CDR1 SGHTA, CDR2 FQGTGA. CDR3 sequence reads: CASSARMLETQYF. In nucleotides, the CDR3 is TGTGCCAGCAGCGCGCGTATGTTGGAGACCCAGTACTTC. The full variable domain, rest sourced from reference TRBV7-3 and TRBJ2-5, is GAGVSQTPSNKVTEKGKYVELRCDPISGHTALYWYRQSLGQGPEFLIYFQGTGAADDSGLPNDRFFAVRPEGSVSTLKIQRTERGDSAVYLCASSARMLETQYFGPGTRLLVL.

The chain is built from TRBV7-9 and TRBJ1-1, with 8 positions matching TRBD1. The trim removed 5 bases at V and 3 bases at J, leaving 5 bases unmatched. CDR1 is SEHNR and CDR2 is FQNEAQ in the germline V gene (reference sequence). The CDR3 runs 14 residues. This CDR3 is CASSPGGADTEAFF. The CDR3, as DNA: TGTGCCAGCAGCCCAGGGGGCGCCGACACTGAAGCTTTCTTT.

Details on this clone: In the same sample, other DNA sequences code for this CDR3. The V call is TRBV29-1, the J call TRBJ1-1; D gene ambiguous. The CDR3 has 11 amino acids. The germline V gene encodes CDR1 SQVTM and CDR2 ANQGSEA. The V end was cut by 6 bases, the J end by 2 bases, with 7 bases between. CDR3 in DNA: TGCAGCGTCCGAGGTAACACTGAAGCTTTCTTT. Its protein product is CSVRGNTEAFF. Based on the CDR3 plus reference TRBV29-1 and TRBJ1-1, the full variable domain is SAVISQKPSRDICQRGTSLTIQCQVDSQVTMMFWYRQQPGQSLTLIATANQGSEATYESGFVIDKFPISRPNLTFSTLTVSNMSPEDSSIYLCSVRGNTEAFFGQGTRLTVV.

The rearrangement uses TRBV7-9 and TRBJ1-5, with a possible D match to TRBD1 (5 bases). V lost 5 bases and J 5 bases, leaving 13 bases between the germline ends. The CDR3 contains 14 residues. Per germline, CDR1 SEHNR and CDR2 FQNEAQ (reference sequence). CDR3 bases: TGTGCCAGCAGCCGGATCGGGGGGGATCAGCCCCAGCATTTT. Protein: CASSRIGGDQPQHF.

This clone was recorded once. The chain carries TRBV29-1 and TRBJ1-1; TRBD1 might be the D (5 bases). CDR1 SQVTM and CDR2 ANQGSEA come from the germline V gene. The ends were cut back, 8 bases at V and 3 bases at J, with 16 bases in the middle. This CDR3 contains 13 residues. The CDR3 sequence: CSSGTRLDTEAFF. As DNA, the CDR3 is TGCAGCAGCGGGACTAGACTGGACACTGAAGCTTTCTTT.

The rearrangement joins TRBV6-5 to TRBJ2-7; TRBD1 is a possible D gene (5 bases). The germline V and J ends were trimmed by 0 bases and 2 bases, with 8 bases remaining between them. CDR3 length: 14 residues. Looked up from germline, CDR1 is MNHEY and CDR2 is SVGAGI. The CDR3 loop reads CASSYSRQPYEQYF. The DNA for the CDR3 is TGTGCCAGCAGTTACTCGAGACAGCCCTACGAGCAGTACTTC.

This chain connects TRBV11-3 to TRBJ2-2; the D gene is possibly TRBD1 (6 bases). The CDR3 is 14 amino acids. CDR1 SGHNT and CDR2 YENEEA come from the germline V gene. Deletions cut 3 bases from V and 6 bases from J, with 11 bases between. The CDR3: CASSLGHKPGELFF. CDR3 in DNA: TGTGCCAGCAGCTTGGGACACAAGCCCGGGGAGCTGTTTTTT.

The rearrangement joins TRBV6-5 to TRBJ2-3, with D perhaps TRBD1 (6 bases). The CDR3 has 15 residues. V lost 0 bases to trimming and J lost 3 bases, with 10 bases between them. Germline V CDR1 and CDR2: MNHEY, SVGAGI. The CDR3 nucleotides are TGTGCCAGCAGTTACTCGGGACATAGGACAGATACGCAGTATTTT. Protein sequence: CASSYSGHRTDTQYF.

The chain joins TRBV27 to TRBJ1-2; D uncertain. Trimming took off 4 bases at V and 2 bases at J, with 8 bases between the two ends. This CDR3 is built from 13 residues. The V gene's germline CDR1 is MNHEY and CDR2 SMNVEV (reference sequence). The CDR3 nucleotides read TGTGCCAGCAGTTCACAAAGAAACTATGGCTACACCTTC. It codes for CASSSQRNYGYTF.

The rearrangement links TRBV7-3 to TRBJ2-3, with a weak D call TRBD2 (5 bases). The V end lost 4 bases, the J end lost 2 bases, and 10 bases lay between the germline ends. The CDR3 extends over 14 amino acids. Germline CDR1 and CDR2: SGHTA and FQGTGA. CDR3 region: CASSSSGPTDTQYF. CDR3 in DNA: TGTGCCAGCAGCTCCAGCGGACCCACAGATACGCAGTATTTT.

With regard to this clone: At one end, the junction sequence differs from germline, possibly due to a read error. The chain couples TRBV7-7 to TRBJ1-4; TRBD1 aligns across 8 bases. The CDR3 length is 15 residues. CDR1 and CDR2 from the germline V gene are SSHAT and FNYEAQ (reference sequence). CDR3 DNA sequence: TGTGCTAGCAGCCTAGGGACAGGCACTAATGAAAAACTGTTTTTT. Its protein is CASSLGTGTNEKLFF.

The CDR3 here is CASSQPQFNQPQHF. The DNA for the CDR3 is TGCGCCAGCAGCCAACCCCAATTCAATCAGCCCCAGCATTTT. The J gene is TRBJ1-5, the V gene TRBV4-1; D is undetermined. V was pared by 2 bases and J by 3 bases, with 8 bases between. From germline, CDR1 is MGHRA and CDR2 YSYEKL. This CDR3 is 14 amino acids long.

The rearrangement joins TRBV10-2 to TRBJ2-7, with D possibly matching TRBD2 (6 bases). The CDR3 length is 14 residues. V lost 7 bases and J lost 3, with 16 bases in between. Germline values: CDR1 WSHSY, CDR2 SAAADI. DNA of the CDR3: TGCGCCAGCAACCGCGGGACGCTGAACTACGAGCAGTACTTC. Protein sequence: CASNRGTLNYEQYF.

This rearrangement joins TRBV4-2 to TRBJ2-7; no clear D gene. Germline V lookup: CDR1 LGHNA, CDR2 YNFKEQ. V dropped 4 bases and J dropped 2 bases, with 9 bases sitting between them. The CDR3 is made up of 13 amino acids. CDR3 bases: TGTGCCAGCAGCCCTTTAGTGGCCTACGAGCAGTACTTC. Amino acid sequence: CASSPLVAYEQYF.

J is TRBJ1-5 and V is TRBV6-5; 7 bases align to TRBD1. Trimming removed 0 bases from V and 9 bases from J; junction bases left unmatched: 5. The CDR3 is 14 residues long. Germline CDR1 is MNHEY and CDR2 is SVGAGI. The CDR3 DNA reads as TGTGCCAGCAGTTACTCCGACAGGGATTTGCCCCAGCATTTT. It codes for CASSYSDRDLPQHF.

Many counts were recorded for this clone. The chain's CDR3 is CASRNTRNYNEQFF. The CDR3 nucleotides read TGTGCCAGCAGGAATACTAGGAACTACAATGAGCAGTTCTTC. J is TRBJ2-1 and V is TRBV6-1, with D tentatively TRBD2 (5 bases). Germline V lookup: CDR1 MNHNS, CDR2 SASEGT. The CDR3 loop spans 14 amino acids. Trimming took 6 bases from V and 3 from J, leaving 12 bases between them.